The 17 T cell receptor beta chains listed next were all sequenced from one sample in a study of PD-L1 blockade in urothelial cancer. Described time point: peripheral blood 6 weeks after treatment start. The data were produced by immunoSEQ multiplex PCR, yet TCRdb's version contains in-frame clones alone and is incomplete. The sample consists of over 25,000 clones, 79% of them appearing once. The sample consisted of PBMCs, taken around atezolizumab (anti-PD-L1) treatment. The receptor source for this set is an older man with urothelial cancer.

This clone occurred a few times. The V gene is TRBV5-1, the J gene TRBJ1-2; 9 positions agree with TRBD1. V dropped 4 bases and J dropped 2; count of bases not matched to a gene: 9. Germline V gene data show CDR1 as SGHRS and CDR2 as YFSETQ. The CDR3 has 16 amino acids. CDR3 DNA sequence: TGCGCCAGCAGCGAAGGACAGGGGAGTAAAAACTATGGCTACACCTTC. This codes for CASSEGQGSKNYGYTF. The variable domain in full, with the rest retrieved from reference TRBV5-1 and TRBJ1-2, is KAGVTQTPRYLIKTRGQQVTLSCSPISGHRSVSWYQQTPGQGLQFLFEYFSETQRNKGNFPGRFSGRQFSNSRSEMNVSTLELGDSALYLCASSEGQGSKNYGYTFGSGTRLTVV.

The chain recombines TRBV12-5 with TRBJ2-3; D is uncertain. Germline CDR1 and CDR2: LGHNT and FRNRAP. The V end lost 5 bases, the J end lost 0 bases, and 9 bases lay between the germline ends. The CDR3 length is 14 residues. DNA for the CDR3: TGTGCTAGTGGTAGAGGCGCTAGCACAGATACGCAGTATTTT. As protein: CASGRGASTDTQYF.

The V gene is TRBV4-2, the J gene TRBJ2-3; D might be TRBD2 (7 bases). V shed 5 bases and J shed 3 bases, with 21 bases lying between them. This CDR3 is 17 amino acids long. In germline, CDR1 is LGHNA, CDR2 YNFKEQ. CDR3 sequence: CASSEGGGREGTDTQYF. The DNA of the CDR3 is TGTGCCAGCAGCGAAGGGGGAGGCAGGGAGGGTACAGATACGCAGTATTTT.

This clone showed up just a few times. The CDR3 is CASSKNRGYEQYF. Written as DNA, the CDR3 is TGTGCCAGCAGTAAAAACAGGGGTTACGAGCAGTACTTC. V and J are TRBV7-3 and TRBJ2-7, with TRBD1 matching over 7 bases. The junction had 6 bases not matched to a gene; V was cut back by 6 bases and J by 4 bases. CDR1 and CDR2 from the germline V gene are SGHTA and FQGTGA. The CDR3 consists of 13 residues.

This chain joins TRBV7-2 and TRBJ2-6; TRBD1 aligns across 8 bases. Trimming at V came to 3 bases and at J to 4 bases, leaving 8 bases not matched to a gene. Germline lookup yields CDR1 SGHTA and CDR2 FQGNSA. This CDR3 has 17 amino acids. The CDR3 sequence: CASSFRQGAGGANVLTF. CDR3 DNA sequence: TGTGCCAGCAGCTTCAGGCAGGGGGCAGGAGGGGCCAACGTCCTGACTTTC.

This chain connects TRBV10-3 to TRBJ1-1, with 8 nucleotides matching TRBD1. This CDR3 has 16 amino acids. Germline-derived CDR1 and CDR2 are ENHRY and SYGVKD. Trimming removed 10 bases from V and 3 bases from J; junction bases left unmatched: 16. This CDR3 reads CATTLGGPGGYTEAFF. In DNA, the CDR3 is TGTGCCACAACCCTCGGGGGACCAGGGGGCTACACTGAAGCTTTCTTT.

CDR3 sequence (DNA): TGTGCCAGCAGTTTACAGATTTTCTACGAGCAGTACTTC. Residues: CASSLQIFYEQYF. The chain links TRBV27 to TRBJ2-7; D unclear. This CDR3 spans 13 amino acids. The V gene's germline CDR1 is MNHEY and CDR2 SMNVEV (reference sequence). V shed 2 bases and J shed 3 bases, with 8 bases lying between them.

This chain uses TRBV19 with TRBJ2-7, with D perhaps matching TRBD1 (5 bases). Trimming cost V 6 bases and J 3 bases, with 15 bases left between them. Germline V CDR1 and CDR2: LNHDA, SQIVND (reference sequence). This CDR3 spans 14 amino acids. CDR3 sequence (DNA): TGTGCCAGTAGGGGAACAGGAAAACACTACGAGCAGTACTTC. Its translation: CASRGTGKHYEQYF.

The chain is built from TRBV2 and TRBJ2-7; 11 positions match TRBD2. V trimming: 4 bases; J trimming: 6 bases; junction bases outside the gene matches: 8. Germline CDR1 reads SNHLY; CDR2 reads FYNNEI. The CDR3 extends over 15 amino acids. CDR3 nucleotide sequence: TGTGCCAGCAGTGGGCCTAGCGGGGGGTTTCTCGAGCAGTACTTC. Translated: CASSGPSGGFLEQYF.

The chain uses TRBV5-1 and TRBJ2-5, with 11 nucleotides matching TRBD2. Germline values: CDR1 SGHRS, CDR2 YFSETQ. This CDR3 comprises 14 residues. V dropped 1 base and J dropped 4; count of bases not matched to a gene: 0. The CDR3 reads CASSLTSGRETQYF. CDR3 bases: TGCGCCAGCAGCTTGACTAGCGGGAGAGAGACCCAGTACTTC.

This clone was found once. This sequence joins TRBV6-1 and TRBJ2-7; 10 positions agree with TRBD2. This CDR3 is built from 17 residues. J gave up 6 bases and V 1 base, and 12 bases lay outside the gene matches. The germline CDR1 and CDR2 sequences are MNHNS and SASEGT. The CDR3, as DNA: TGTGCCAGCAGTGAAGGAGGGGTTAGCGGGAGGAGGAGCGAGCAGTACTTC. This encodes CASSEGGVSGRRSEQYF.

This clone was seen only a few times. This sequence joins TRBV7-3 and TRBJ1-1; D is unclear. CDR1 is SGHTA and CDR2 is FQGTGA in the germline V gene. Trimming shortened V by 5 bases and J by 1 base, and 14 bases separated the two germline ends. The CDR3 has 15 residues. The CDR3 here is CASSREGPSNTEAFF. CDR3 nucleotides: TGTGCCAGCAGCCGGGAAGGACCGTCGAACACTGAAGCTTTCTTT.

This clone was seen a handful of times. J is TRBJ1-1 and V is TRBV2; D remains unclear. The CDR3 extends over 12 amino acids. Germline CDR1 is SNHLY and CDR2 is FYNNEI. V was pared by 4 bases and J by 5 bases, with 8 bases between. CDR3 residues: CASSALRTEAFF. The CDR3, as DNA: TGTGCCAGCAGTGCCTTGAGAACTGAAGCTTTCTTT.

The genes are TRBV19 and TRBJ2-7, with 12 positions matching TRBD2. Germline CDR1 reads LNHDA; CDR2 reads SQIVND (reference sequence). This CDR3 has 18 amino acids. V lost 4 bases and J lost 1; bases outside the gene matches: 11. CDR3 nucleotides: TGTGCCAGTAGTACCCGACTAGCGGGAGAGTTGAGATCCTACGAGCAGTACTTC. It yields the protein CASSTRLAGELRSYEQYF.

This chain connects TRBV19 to TRBJ2-4, with a weak D call TRBD1 (6 bases). Trimming left V 0 bases short and J 1 base short, with 13 bases between. Germline values: CDR1 LNHDA, CDR2 SQIVND (reference sequence). The CDR3 contains 17 residues. The CDR3 sequence is CASSIEGAGVAKNIQYF. CDR3 bases: TGTGCCAGTAGTATAGAGGGGGCCGGAGTGGCCAAAAACATTCAGTACTTC.

In DNA, the CDR3 is TGTGCCAGCAGCCTAGGGTCGATCGGTGAAGCTTTCTTT. Amino acids: CASSLGSIGEAFF. V usage is TRBV11-3 and J usage is TRBJ1-1; D gene uncertain. Trimming shortened V by 5 bases and J by 7 bases, and 14 bases separated the two germline ends. Germline CDR1 is SGHNT and CDR2 is YENEEA. This CDR3 spans 13 amino acids.

The V gene is TRBV15, the J gene TRBJ1-5; D gene ambiguous. Per the germline V gene, CDR1 is LNHNV and CDR2 is YYDKDF (reference sequence). The V end lost 3 bases, the J end lost 3 bases, and 12 bases lay between the germline ends. The CDR3 runs to 15 residues. The CDR3 DNA reads TGTGCCACCAGCAGGGAGGGCAGGCACAATCAGCCCCAGCATTTT. Its protein is CATSREGRHNQPQHF.